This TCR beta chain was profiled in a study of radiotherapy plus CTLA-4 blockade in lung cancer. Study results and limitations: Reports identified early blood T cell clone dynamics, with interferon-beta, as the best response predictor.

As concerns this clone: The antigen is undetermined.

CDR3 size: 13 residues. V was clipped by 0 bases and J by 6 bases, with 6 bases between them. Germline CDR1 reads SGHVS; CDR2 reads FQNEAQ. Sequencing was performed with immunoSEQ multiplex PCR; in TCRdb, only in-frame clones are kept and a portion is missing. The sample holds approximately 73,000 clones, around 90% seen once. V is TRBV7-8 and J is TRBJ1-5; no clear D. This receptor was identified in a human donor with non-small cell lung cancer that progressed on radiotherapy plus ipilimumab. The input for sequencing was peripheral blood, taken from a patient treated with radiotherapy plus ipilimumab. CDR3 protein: CASSLALSQPQHF. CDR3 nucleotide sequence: TGTGCCAGCAGCTTAGCACTTAGTCAGCCCCAGCATTTT.